The 10 T cell receptor beta chains below were found in one sample sequenced in a study of T cells in Graves' hyperthyroidism and ophthalmopathy. The source material, RNA transcripts, was used to amplify TCR beta CDR3 regions. TCR CDR3 regions were first amplified by RT-PCR with HTBI primers. TCRdb independently ran MiXCR on the multiplex PCR reads; one entry per CDR3 protein. The sample lists 370,000 or so distinct CDR3 sequences; about 14% were seen once. The sequencing input was blood. Receptors originate from a man aged 25 to 40 with Graves' hyperthyroidism that later progressed to Graves' ophthalmopathy.

This chain joins TRBV5-1 and TRBJ2-1; tentatively, D is TRBD2 (5 bases). The germline V gene has CDR1 SGHRS and CDR2 YFSETQ. V lost 8 bases and J 2 bases, leaving 14 bases between the germline ends. The CDR3 has 14 residues. CDR3 sequence: CASCRGETYNEQFF. For the CDR3, the DNA is TGCGCCAGTTGCCGGGGAGAAACCTACAATGAGCAGTTCTTC.

The V call is TRBV24-1, the J call TRBJ1-2, with unresolved D. The CDR3 has 13 amino acids. V was shortened by 3 bases and J by 4 bases, with 8 bases between the two germline ends. CDR1 is KGHDR, CDR2 SFDVKD, per germline. CDR3 bases: TGTGCCACCAGTGATCCGAATGGCTATGGCTACACCTTC. Its translation is CATSDPNGYGYTF.

This clonotype was found many times. J is TRBJ1-3 and V is TRBV12-3 or TRBV12-4; no firm D call. The V end lost 5 bases, the J end lost 8 bases, and 13 bases lay between the germline ends. The CDR3 contains 13 residues. CDR3 nucleotides: TGTGCCAGCAGTGGCCCTAGTGGGGACACCATATATTTT. This gives the protein CASSGPSGDTIYF.

About this clonotype itself: A much larger clone is a single base away; this may be a read error. The V call is TRBV28, the J call TRBJ1-2; 7 bases line up with TRBD1. Germline V CDR1 and CDR2: MDHEN, SYDVKM. The CDR3 has 13 amino acids. The CDR3 is CASSPGQHYGCTF. CDR3 DNA sequence: TGTGCCAGCAGTCCGGGACAGCACTATGGCTGCACCTTC.

In its sample, this clonotype was seen a few times. The gene calls are TRBV7-9 and TRBJ1-6; D might be TRBD1 (6 bases). Trimming removed 5 bases from V and 7 bases from J, with 15 bases in between. The CDR3 loop spans 15 amino acids. Germline CDR1 reads SEHNR; CDR2 reads FQNEAQ (reference sequence). The CDR3 DNA follows: TGTGCCAGCAGCCGGGGAGGGGGGAACAATTCACCCCTCCACTTT. This encodes CASSRGGGNNSPLHF.

This clonotype was counted many times. CDR3 sequence (DNA): TGTGCCAGCAGTGAAGGGGTGGGTGGAAACACCATATATTTT. Its translation: CASSEGVGGNTIYF. This chain uses TRBV2 with TRBJ1-3; unclear D gene. Germline CDR1 reads SNHLY; CDR2 reads FYNNEI. The ends were cut back, 1 base at V and 3 bases at J, with 7 bases in the middle. CDR3 size: 14 residues.

This clonotype was seen repeatedly, ten times or more. The chain has TRBV11-3 and TRBJ1-2; a possible D gene is TRBD1 (6 bases). V gave up 5 bases and J gave up 4 bases, with 17 bases separating them. Germline V gene sequence: CDR1 SGHNT, CDR2 YENEEA. There are 15 residues in the CDR3. For the CDR3, the DNA is TGTGCCAGCAGCGAGGCAGGGACATCTTCCTATGGCTACACCTTC. As protein: CASSEAGTSSYGYTF.

Ten or more counts support this clonotype. This sequence joins TRBV5-5 and TRBJ2-7; the match to TRBD1 covers 8 bases. The length of the CDR3 is 15 residues. After removal of 1 base from V and 2 bases from J, the junction contained 5 bases not matched to a gene. Germline CDR1 SGHKS, CDR2 YYEKEE (reference sequence). CDR3 amino acids: CASSLRTGIPYEQYF. The CDR3 DNA reads as TGTGCCAGCAGCTTGAGGACAGGGATCCCCTACGAGCAGTACTTC.

With regard to this clonotype: A much larger clone differs by one base, so this may be a read error. V is TRBV10-3 and J is TRBJ1-2, with unresolved D. The CDR3 is 11 residues long. Germline V gives CDR1 ENHRY, CDR2 SYGVKD. The CDR3 sequence is CAIGESRGYTF. In nucleotides, the CDR3 is TGTGCCATCGGTGAGTCCCGGGGCTACACCTTC.

Comments on this clonotype: It may be a read error: a sequence one base away is much more abundant. This is likely a read error, given that the CDR3 carries no conserved phenylalanine or tryptophan at its end. The chain has TRBV9 and TRBJ2-2; TRBD2 matches 7 bases. This CDR3 contains 17 residues. The germline CDR1 and CDR2 sequences are SGDLS and YYNGEE. Trimming cost V 0 bases and J 0 bases; bases outside gene matches: 5. The CDR3 region has the DNA TGTGCCAGCAGCGTAGTTAGCGGGTCCGCGAACACCGGGGAGCTGTTTGTT. Translated: CASSVVSGSANTGELFV.